This entry lists 29 T cell receptor beta chains sequenced from one sample in a study of blood T cell repertoires in COVID-19. Sequencing was performed with immunoSEQ multiplex PCR; in TCRdb, only in-frame clones are kept and a portion is missing. Of fewer than 150,000 clones listed, 87% are singletons. The sequenced material came from peripheral blood. Source of these receptors: a woman in her 70s with acute or convalescent COVID-19.

The chain has TRBV28 and TRBJ2-4; unclear D gene. CDR3 length: 15 residues. Germline assignment: CDR1 MDHEN and CDR2 SYDVKM. V lost 6 bases to trimming and J lost 0 bases, with 12 bases between them. CDR3 nucleotides: TGTGCCAGCAGCCTAGACCCACTAGCCAAAAACATTCAGTACTTC. Residues: CASSLDPLAKNIQYF.

The chain couples TRBV6-6 to TRBJ1-6, with D perhaps TRBD1 (6 bases). CDR3 length equals 17 residues. Trimming stripped 5 bases from V and 3 bases from J, with 17 bases between. CDR1 MNHNY and CDR2 SVGAGI come from the germline V gene (reference sequence). The CDR3 sequence: CASSPEQGLIYNSPLHF. The CDR3 coding sequence is TGTGCCAGCAGTCCCGAACAGGGCCTCATCTATAATTCACCCCTCCACTTT.

The chain combines TRBV29-1 with TRBJ1-4, with TRBD1 identical over 8 bases. Germline loops: CDR1 SQVTM, CDR2 ANQGSEA. The CDR3 is made up of 16 amino acids. Unmatched junction bases numbered 4, after V lost 1 base and J lost 0 bases. Here the CDR3 DNA reads TGCAGCGTTGAAGTGGACAGGGTGACAACTAATGAAAAACTGTTTTTT. Its translation: CSVEVDRVTTNEKLFF.

The chain employs TRBV2 and TRBJ1-1; the D gene is possibly TRBD1 (5 bases). This CDR3 is 15 amino acids long. Trimming removed 5 bases from V and 5 bases from J, with 18 bases in between. In germline, CDR1 is SNHLY, CDR2 FYNNEI. In nucleotides, the CDR3 is TGTGCCAGCAGTTTTTGGGCCAGGGTGGGAACTGAAGCTTTCTTT. It encodes CASSFWARVGTEAFF.

The chain carries TRBV5-1 and TRBJ2-7; 8 nucleotides agree with TRBD1. CDR1 is SGHRS, CDR2 YFSETQ, per germline. This CDR3 is 14 amino acids long. The V gene end was trimmed by 1 base and the J gene end by 5 bases; junction bases not matched to a gene: 5. The CDR3, as DNA: TGCGCCAGCAGCTTGTGGACAGGGAACGACGAGCAGTACTTC. It encodes CASSLWTGNDEQYF.

J is TRBJ1-6 and V is TRBV28; TRBD1 might be the D (6 bases). Germline lookup yields CDR1 MDHEN and CDR2 SYDVKM. The CDR3 extends over 15 amino acids. Between the trimmed V and J ends, which lost 2 bases and 7 bases, there was a span of 12 bases. Here the CDR3 reads CASSLQTGLNSPLHF. CDR3 DNA: TGTGCCAGCAGTTTACAAACAGGGCTCAATTCACCCCTCCACTTT.

The chain joins TRBV2 to TRBJ1-1; 7 bases fit TRBD1. CDR3 length: 16 residues. V dropped 2 bases and J dropped 0; count of bases not matched to a gene: 6. Germline V lookup: CDR1 SNHLY, CDR2 FYNNEI. CDR3 region: CASSENRGGMNTEAFF. The CDR3 nucleotides are TGTGCCAGCAGTGAAAACAGGGGTGGAATGAACACTGAAGCTTTCTTT.

This clone was recorded a few times. The chain couples TRBV3-1 (or the pseudogene TRBV3-2) to TRBJ1-2; D is perhaps TRBD1 (6 bases). Trimming shortened V by 4 bases and J by 4 bases, and 10 bases separated the two germline ends. In germline, CDR1 is LGHDT, CDR2 YNNKEL (reference sequence). The CDR3 has 13 amino acids. The CDR3: CASSPTGSYGYTF. The CDR3 DNA reads as TGTGCCAGCAGCCCAACAGGGAGCTATGGCTACACCTTC.

The chain couples TRBV2 to TRBJ1-4; TRBD1 matches 8 bases. The CDR3 consists of 16 residues. Germline V CDR1 and CDR2: SNHLY, FYNNEI. J lost 0 bases, V lost 6 bases, and 6 bases had no gene match. CDR3 region: CASRLDREPTNEKLFF. The CDR3 coding sequence is TGTGCCAGCAGACTGGACAGGGAGCCAACTAATGAAAAACTGTTTTTT.

The rearrangement uses TRBV13 and TRBJ2-7, with 7 nucleotides matching TRBD1. In germline, CDR1 is PRHDT, CDR2 FYEKMQ (reference sequence). The CDR3 has 14 amino acids. The junction had 7 bases not matched to a gene; V was cut back by 7 bases and J by 1 base. The CDR3 loop reads CASTRGTASYEQYF. Written as DNA, the CDR3 is TGTGCCAGCACCCGAGGGACAGCTTCCTACGAGCAGTACTTC.

The V gene is TRBV5-1, the J gene TRBJ2-2, with 9 positions matching TRBD1. The germline gives CDR1 SGHRS, CDR2 YFSETQ. CDR3 length: 15 amino acids. V trimming: 4 bases; J trimming: 3 bases; junction bases outside the gene matches: 4. CDR3 amino acids: CASSPRTGDTGELFF. Written as DNA, the CDR3 is TGCGCCAGCAGCCCGCGGACAGGGGACACCGGGGAGCTGTTTTTT.

The V and J genes are TRBV5-1 and TRBJ1-3; D gene unclear. CDR1 is SGHRS and CDR2 is YFSETQ in the germline V gene. Between the trimmed V and J ends, which lost 0 bases and 0 bases, there was a span of 7 bases. The CDR3 consists of 15 residues. CDR3 residues: CASSLDLSSGNTIYF. The CDR3 DNA reads as TGCGCCAGCAGCTTGGACCTGAGCTCTGGAAACACCATATATTTT.

Turning to this clone: An end of the junction differs from the germline gene, which may be a read error. The CDR3, as DNA: TGCGCCAGCAGCTACGGAAGGGAGTCCTCCTACGGGCAGTACTTC. Protein: CASSYGRESSYGQYF. V usage is TRBV5-1 and J usage is TRBJ2-7; a weak D match, TRBD2 (5 bases). From germline, CDR1 is SGHRS and CDR2 YFSETQ. The CDR3 is 15 residues long.

On this clone: Other DNA sequences of this sample code for an identical CDR3. The chain links TRBV4-1 to TRBJ1-1, with D possibly being TRBD1 (5 bases). CDR3 length: 15 amino acids. Deletions cut 4 bases from V and 1 base from J, with 13 bases between. Germline CDR1 reads MGHRA; CDR2 reads YSYEKL. The CDR3 DNA sequence: TGCGCCAGCAGCCTTAGGACGGGGGGGAACACTGAAGCTTTCTTT. Its protein is CASSLRTGGNTEAFF.

The chain recombines TRBV4-2 with TRBJ1-6, with D tentatively TRBD1 (6 bases). The CDR3 has 16 amino acids. Trimming cost V 2 bases and J 9 bases, with 17 bases left between them. Germline V CDR1 and CDR2: LGHNA, YNFKEQ. DNA for the CDR3: TGTGCCAGCAGCCAAAACCCAATCCAGGGGAGTTCACCCCTCCACTTT. Translation gives CASSQNPIQGSSPLHF.

The V and J genes are TRBV7-9 and TRBJ2-4, with 10 bases lining up with TRBD1. Trimming took 5 bases from V and 6 from J; bases not matched to a gene: 10. This CDR3 is built from 16 residues. Germline CDR1 is SEHNR and CDR2 is FQNEAQ (reference sequence). The CDR3: CASSPRDRGKPNIQYF. In nucleotides, the CDR3 is TGTGCCAGCAGCCCCAGGGACAGGGGAAAACCAAACATTCAGTACTTC.

Comments on this clone: Other nucleotide sequences from this sample produce the same CDR3. The chain is built from TRBV18 and TRBJ1-1; 8 bases are a match to TRBD1. Per the germline V gene, CDR1 is KGHSH and CDR2 is LQKENI. The V segment lost 6 bases and the J segment 3 bases; nucleotides outside the gene matches: 3. The length of the CDR3 is 13 residues. This CDR3 is CASSTGGDTEAFF. The CDR3 coding sequence is TGTGCCAGCTCCACAGGGGGGGACACTGAAGCTTTCTTT.

The J gene is TRBJ1-4, the V gene TRBV28, with D uncertain. The length of the CDR3 is 12 residues. Trimming cost V 1 base and J 6 bases, with 3 bases left between them. CDR1 is MDHEN and CDR2 is SYDVKM in the germline V gene. This CDR3 reads CASSLSYEKLFF. DNA for the CDR3: TGTGCCAGCAGTTTATCTTATGAAAAACTGTTTTTT.

For this clone: Germline is not matched at one junction end, which may reflect a read error. The rearrangement links TRBV9 to TRBJ1-3; D ambiguous. CDR1 is SGDLS and CDR2 is YYNGEE in the germline V gene. The CDR3 runs 15 residues. CDR3 protein: CASSVGGSTGDTIYF. The CDR3 DNA reads as TGTGCCAGCAGCGTTGGCGGCAGTACTGGAGACACCATATATTTT.

Of note for this clone: Within the sample, other DNA sequences also encode this same CDR3. V usage is TRBV3-1 (or the pseudogene TRBV3-2) and J usage is TRBJ1-1; a possible D gene is TRBD1 (6 bases). The CDR3 contains 13 residues. Between the trimmed V and J ends, which lost 6 bases and 4 bases, there was a span of 12 bases. Germline V gene lookup returns CDR1 LGHDT and CDR2 YNNKEL (reference sequence). This chain's CDR3 is CASRQGFGTEAFF. Written as DNA, the CDR3 is TGTGCCAGCAGGCAGGGGTTTGGCACTGAAGCTTTCTTT.

The gene calls are TRBV19 and TRBJ2-5; 9 bases align to TRBD2. The J segment lost 6 bases and the V segment lost 5 bases, leaving 7 bases of the junction unmatched. Looked up from germline, CDR1 is LNHDA and CDR2 is SQIVND (reference sequence). The CDR3 consists of 14 residues. In nucleotides, the CDR3 is TGTGCCAGTAGTTCTAGCGGGACTGGACAGACCCAGTACTTC. This codes for CASSSSGTGQTQYF.

J is TRBJ2-7 and V is TRBV7-8; 10 bases are a match to TRBD1. Trimming took 3 bases from V and 3 from J; bases not matched to a gene: 2. This CDR3 has 14 amino acids. In germline, CDR1 is SGHVS, CDR2 FQNEAQ. CDR3 in amino acids: CASSLDRGIYEQYF. CDR3 nucleotides: TGTGCCAGCAGCTTGGACAGGGGGATCTACGAGCAGTACTTC.

This chain connects TRBV18 to TRBJ2-7, with a possible D match to TRBD2 (6 bases). This CDR3 region has 13 residues. Between the trimmed V and J ends, which lost 4 bases and 3 bases, there was a span of 10 bases. In germline, CDR1 is KGHSH, CDR2 LQKENI. CDR3 amino acids: CASSREVIYEQYF. The CDR3 bases are TGTGCCAGCTCACGGGAGGTTATCTACGAGCAGTACTTC.

The chain recombines TRBV27 with TRBJ1-6, with D unclear. Trimming pared 5 bases from V and 2 bases from J, leaving 16 bases between. The CDR3 loop spans 17 amino acids. The germline V gene has CDR1 MNHEY and CDR2 SMNVEV (reference sequence). The CDR3 sequence: CASSQTLGATYNSPLHF. In nucleotides, the CDR3 is TGTGCCAGCAGTCAAACCTTGGGAGCTACCTATAATTCACCCCTCCACTTT.

The chain carries TRBV11-3 and TRBJ1-6; TRBD1 matches at 7 bases. This CDR3 spans 13 amino acids. Unmatched junction bases numbered 0, after V lost 2 bases and J lost 8 bases. Germline CDR1 SGHNT, CDR2 YENEEA. Here the CDR3 reads CASSLQGDSPLHF. The DNA for the CDR3 is TGTGCCAGCAGCTTACAGGGGGATTCACCCCTCCACTTT.

This sequence joins TRBV4-1 and TRBJ1-2, with 11 positions matching TRBD1. Unmatched junction bases numbered 14, after V lost 1 base and J lost 7 bases. CDR1 and CDR2 from the germline V gene are MGHRA and YSYEKL. This CDR3 is built from 18 residues. CDR3 sequence: CASSQGGTGGTLRPGYTF. CDR3 in DNA: TGCGCCAGCAGCCAAGGTGGGACAGGGGGGACACTAAGGCCTGGCTACACCTTC.

V and J are TRBV7-9 and TRBJ2-1; TRBD2 matches at 9 bases. The CDR3 sequence is 16 residues long. Germline loops: CDR1 SEHNR, CDR2 FQNEAQ (reference sequence). With V trimmed by 5 bases and J by 7 bases, 12 bases remained unmatched. The CDR3 protein is CASSSRRGGFGNEQFF. CDR3 nucleotides: TGTGCCAGCAGCAGCCGGCGGGGGGGTTTTGGGAATGAGCAGTTCTTC.

The V call is TRBV29-1, the J call TRBJ1-1; D ambiguous. Trimming pared 4 bases from V and 0 bases from J, leaving 9 bases between. Germline V gene data show CDR1 as SQVTM and CDR2 as ANQGSEA. The CDR3 runs 13 residues. CDR3 in DNA: TGCAGCGTTGGGAGGGATATGAACACTGAAGCTTTCTTT. Amino acids: CSVGRDMNTEAFF.

DNA for the CDR3: TGCGCCAGCAGCTTGTCTAGCGGGGCTTCCGGGGAGCTGTTTTTT. It specifies CASSLSSGASGELFF. The chain links TRBV5-1 to TRBJ2-2, with 9 nucleotides matching TRBD2. Losses at the gene ends were 1 base for V and 6 bases for J; bases not matched to a gene: 4. The germline V gene has CDR1 SGHRS and CDR2 YFSETQ. CDR3 length equals 15 residues.